The 31 T cell receptor beta chains presented below share a single source sample, sequenced in a study of cytomegalovirus exposure and HLA in healthy donors. This PCR relied on a set of 60 Vbeta primers and 13 Jbeta primers. TCRdb keeps only in-frame clones here, not all; method: immunoSEQ multiplex PCR. Its table records some 150,000 clones. Source material: PBMCs. Receptors were obtained from a man between 40 and 49 years old in good health and CMV-seronegative.

The genes are TRBV7-2 and TRBJ2-3; TRBD1 matches 11 bases. With 1 base clipped from V and 10 bases from J, the junction kept 4 bases outside the gene matches. The CDR3 has 14 residues. Germline V lookup: CDR1 SGHTA, CDR2 FQGNSA. The CDR3 sequence: CASSLVGTGGAQYF. As DNA, the CDR3 is TGTGCCAGCAGCTTAGTGGGGACAGGGGGTGCGCAGTATTTT.

V usage is TRBV5-1 and J usage is TRBJ1-4; D is uncertain. The CDR3 sequence is 14 residues long. Between the trimmed V and J ends, which lost 2 bases and 0 bases, there was a span of 5 bases. CDR1 is SGHRS and CDR2 is YFSETQ in the germline V gene. CDR3 sequence (DNA): TGCGCCAGCAGCTTCGCAGCAACTAATGAAAAACTGTTTTTT. Its translation is CASSFAATNEKLFF.

The chain employs TRBV18 and TRBJ2-2; D is undetermined. This CDR3 has 15 residues. Per the germline V gene, CDR1 is KGHSH and CDR2 is LQKENI. V was shortened by 3 bases and J by 1 base, with 9 bases between the two germline ends. CDR3 DNA sequence: TGTGCCAGCTCACCCCGTCCGGGGAACACCGGGGAGCTGTTTTTT. Protein: CASSPRPGNTGELFF.

The V and J genes are TRBV6-1 and TRBJ2-2; 8 bases agree with TRBD2. Germline loops: CDR1 MNHNS, CDR2 SASEGT. Unmatched junction bases numbered 0, after V lost 5 bases and J lost 1 base. CDR3 length equals 14 residues. The CDR3 sequence is CASSTSGNTGELFF. The DNA for the CDR3 is TGTGCCAGCAGTACTAGCGGGAACACCGGGGAGCTGTTTTTT.

V gene TRBV27 combines with J gene TRBJ1-1; D gene unclear. This CDR3 is 14 amino acids long. V gave up 6 bases and J gave up 1 base, with 12 bases separating them. Germline assignment: CDR1 MNHEY and CDR2 SMNVEV (reference sequence). The CDR3 nucleotides read TGTGCCAGCAGGCGCGGGCACCCGAACACTGAAGCTTTCTTT. This codes for CASRRGHPNTEAFF.

The chain joins TRBV5-8 to TRBJ2-7, with 7 positions matching TRBD1. The CDR3 is made up of 16 amino acids. Germline CDR1 reads SGHTS; CDR2 reads YDEGEE. Germline trimming cut 2 bases from V and 4 bases from J; bases unmatched to any gene: 12. The CDR3 region is CASSFFWGTEGYEQYF. The CDR3 coding sequence is TGTGCCAGCAGCTTTTTCTGGGGGACAGAGGGGTACGAGCAGTACTTC.

Concerning this clone itself: This CDR3 is also generated by other DNA sequences in the sample. V and J are TRBV7-2 and TRBJ1-5; possible D gene TRBD1, 5 bases. This CDR3 spans 12 amino acids. The V end was cut by 4 bases, the J end by 6 bases, with 7 bases between. Germline-derived CDR1 and CDR2 are SGHTA and FQGNSA. CDR3 DNA: TGTGCCAGCAGCTCGCAGGGTCAGCCCCAGCATTTT. The encoded protein is CASSSQGQPQHF.

CDR3 DNA sequence: TGTGCCAGCAGCTCTCCATCTCGGGGGGCCCGGACCTACAATGAGCAGTTCTTC. Its protein product is CASSSPSRGARTYNEQFF. V usage is TRBV7-2 and J usage is TRBJ2-1, with D possibly being TRBD2 (7 bases). The germline V gene encodes CDR1 SGHTA and CDR2 FQGNSA. V lost 4 bases and J 2 bases, leaving 21 bases between the germline ends. The CDR3 contains 18 residues.

This chain uses TRBV6-5 with TRBJ2-2; the match to TRBD2 covers 9 bases. The J segment lost 7 bases and the V segment lost 2 bases, leaving 2 bases of the junction unmatched. There are 14 residues in the CDR3. Germline lookup yields CDR1 MNHEY and CDR2 SVGAGI. CDR3: CASSYAGGVGELFF. CDR3 DNA: TGTGCCAGCAGTTACGCGGGGGGGGTCGGGGAGCTGTTTTTT.

The chain joins TRBV6-6 to TRBJ1-5, with D possibly matching TRBD1 (6 bases). V was trimmed by 7 bases and J by 4 bases, leaving 17 bases between them. CDR1 and CDR2 (germline): MNHNY, SVGAGI (reference sequence). The CDR3 is 15 residues long. The CDR3 DNA is TGTGCCAGCAATAACCGACAGGACACTAATCAGCCCCAGCATTTT. It codes for CASNNRQDTNQPQHF.

The chain carries TRBV12-5 and TRBJ2-5; 8 nucleotides agree with TRBD2. In germline, CDR1 is LGHNT, CDR2 FRNRAP. Germline trimming cut 7 bases from V and 1 base from J; bases unmatched to any gene: 2. CDR3 length equals 13 residues. The CDR3 loop is CASVAGGQETQYF. The CDR3, as DNA: TGTGCTAGTGTGGCGGGGGGCCAAGAGACCCAGTACTTC.

The chain couples TRBV5-1 to TRBJ2-3, with 10 bases aligning to TRBD2. The CDR3 consists of 16 residues. After removal of 1 base from V and 2 bases from J, the junction contained 4 bases not matched to a gene. Germline loops: CDR1 SGHRS, CDR2 YFSETQ. For the CDR3, the DNA is TGCGCCAGCAGCTTGACTAGCGGGACCTACACAGATACGCAGTATTTT. This encodes CASSLTSGTYTDTQYF.

This chain connects TRBV15 to TRBJ2-2, with D uncertain. Trimming took off 1 base at V and 6 bases at J, with 3 bases between the two ends. Germline CDR1 reads LNHNV; CDR2 reads YYDKDF (reference sequence). CDR3 length equals 12 residues. CDR3 in amino acids: CATSRASGELFF. In nucleotides, the CDR3 is TGTGCCACCAGCAGAGCTTCCGGGGAGCTGTTTTTT.

The V call is TRBV6-7, the J call TRBJ2-7; D perhaps matches TRBD1 (6 bases). TRBV6-7 is an ORF for which the function is uncertain. This CDR3 contains 14 residues. Trimming cost V 0 bases and J 6 bases, with 12 bases left between them. The CDR3 DNA is TGTGCCAGCAGTTACTCCCACAGGGCTGGCGAGCAGTACTTC. Encoded protein: CASSYSHRAGEQYF.

For this clone: No DNA is shown, since the ends of the CDR3 on it are uncertain; the CDR3 is the one TCRdb lists. The chain is built from TRBV6-1 and TRBJ1-4. The CDR3 is made up of 14 amino acids, end residues included. Germline V gene lookup returns CDR1 MNHNS and CDR2 SASEGT. This chain's CDR3 is CASILGGHSEKLFF.

The rearrangement joins TRBV6-1 to TRBJ2-7, with TRBD2 matching 7 bases. Looked up from germline, CDR1 is MNHNS and CDR2 is SASEGT. The CDR3 has 16 amino acids. The V and J ends lost 2 bases and 4 bases, in that order; junction bases with no gene match: 11. In DNA, the CDR3 is TGTGCCAGCAGTGAAACGGGGGTCGGGGGGAGGTACGAGCAGTACTTC. It yields the protein CASSETGVGGRYEQYF.

The gene calls are TRBV7-7 and TRBJ2-3; D may be TRBD2 (6 bases). V lost 3 bases and J 3 bases, leaving 7 bases between the germline ends. There are 13 residues in the CDR3. Germline CDR1 reads SSHAT; CDR2 reads FNYEAQ (reference sequence). CDR3 protein: CASSFGGTDTQYF. CDR3 sequence (DNA): TGTGCCAGCAGCTTTGGGGGGACAGATACGCAGTATTTT.

CDR3 DNA: TGTGCCAGCAGTCAGGGGGCAGTCACTGAAGCTTTCTTT. Translating gives CASSQGAVTEAFF. The chain recombines TRBV6-5 with TRBJ1-1; 8 bases are a match to TRBD1. Germline trimming cut 5 bases from V and 4 bases from J; bases unmatched to any gene: 3. The CDR3 is 13 residues long. Germline assignment: CDR1 MNHEY and CDR2 SVGAGI.

The chain couples TRBV7-3 to TRBJ2-7, with D possibly matching TRBD1 (6 bases). The CDR3 is 15 residues long. Germline V gene lookup returns CDR1 SGHTA and CDR2 FQGTGA. Trimming removed 1 base from V and 7 bases from J, with 17 bases in between. CDR3 sequence (DNA): TGTGCCAGCAGCTTAAGTATCGGGACAAGTAAAGAGCAGTACTTC. Its protein product is CASSLSIGTSKEQYF.

The chain uses TRBV5-1 and TRBJ2-3; 7 bases align to TRBD2. In germline, CDR1 is SGHRS, CDR2 YFSETQ. V gave up 1 base and J gave up 8 bases; unmatched junction bases: 13. The CDR3 is 16 residues long. The CDR3 here is CASSLPTSELGGTQYF. The CDR3 DNA reads as TGCGCCAGCAGCTTGCCAACTAGCGAACTCGGGGGTACGCAGTATTTT.

The chain is built from TRBV11-3 and TRBJ2-1, with 11 bases lining up with TRBD2. CDR3 length equals 14 residues. V lost 6 bases and J lost 5; bases outside the gene matches: 3. CDR1 SGHNT and CDR2 YENEEA come from the germline V gene. DNA for the CDR3: TGTGCCAGCAGTAGCGGGGGGGCTGACAATGAGCAGTTCTTC. Translated, it gives CASSSGGADNEQFF.

The rearrangement joins TRBV11-2 to TRBJ2-2, with D tentatively TRBD2 (7 bases). The V and J ends lost 6 bases and 4 bases respectively, with 18 bases between them. The CDR3 has 16 amino acids. Per the germline V gene, CDR1 is SGHAT and CDR2 is FQNNGV. As DNA, the CDR3 is TGTGCCAGCAGAAATCGGGGTGCGGGGGCCACCGGGGAGCTGTTTTTT. It yields the protein CASRNRGAGATGELFF.

The J gene is TRBJ2-3, the V gene TRBV4-1; possible D gene TRBD2, 6 bases. Germline-derived CDR1 and CDR2 are MGHRA and YSYEKL. The CDR3 covers 15 residues. V lost 3 bases to trimming and J lost 1 base, with 11 bases between them. Here the CDR3 DNA reads TGCGCCAGCAGCCAGGGGAGGAGCCGCACAGATACGCAGTATTTT. It yields the protein CASSQGRSRTDTQYF.

V gene TRBV7-9 combines with J gene TRBJ1-3, with a tentative D call TRBD1 (5 bases). Germline loops: CDR1 SEHNR, CDR2 FQNEAQ (reference sequence). The ends were cut back, 3 bases at V and 5 bases at J, with 11 bases in the middle. The CDR3 is made up of 14 amino acids. CDR3 amino acids: CASSLGGTRNTIYF. In DNA, the CDR3 is TGTGCCAGCAGCTTGGGAGGGACCCGAAACACCATATATTTT.

The chain joins TRBV28 to TRBJ1-2; tentative D call: TRBD1 (6 bases). Trimming left V 6 bases short and J 8 bases short, with 16 bases between. The germline V gene has CDR1 MDHEN and CDR2 SYDVKM. The CDR3 sequence is 13 residues long. This CDR3 is CASSPTGWWGYTF. The CDR3 DNA sequence: TGTGCCAGCAGCCCCACAGGGTGGTGGGGCTACACCTTC.

The chain joins TRBV7-2 to TRBJ2-5; 7 nucleotides line up with TRBD2. The DNA end favors TRBJ2-7, so the J call may be wrong. Germline V gives CDR1 SGHTA, CDR2 FQGNSA. This CDR3 is 15 amino acids long. The CDR3 DNA reads as TGTGCCAGCAGCTCCCCGGGGGGTGGTGTCTACGAGCAGTACTTC. Its translation is CASSSPGGGVYEQYF.

The chain is built from TRBV7-2 and TRBJ2-3; TRBD2 matches 12 bases. In germline, CDR1 is SGHTA, CDR2 FQGNSA. CDR3 length equals 16 residues. With V trimmed by 5 bases and J by 6 bases, 9 bases remained unmatched. CDR3 sequence (DNA): TGTGCCAGCAGCAGCTATGGACTAGCGGGATTCGATACGCAGTATTTT. Translation gives CASSSYGLAGFDTQYF. Using reference TRBV7-2 and TRBJ2-3 for the parts outside the CDR3, the full variable domain is GAGVSQSPSNKVTEKGKDVELRCDPISGHTALYWYRQSLGQGLEFLIYFQGNSAPDKSGLPSDRFSAERTGGSVSTLTIQRTQQEDSAVYLCASSSYGLAGFDTQYFGPGTRLTVL.

The rearrangement links TRBV19 to TRBJ2-1; 8 nucleotides align to TRBD1. This CDR3 contains 16 residues. Losses at the gene ends were 0 bases for V and 7 bases for J; bases not matched to a gene: 8. Germline V lookup: CDR1 LNHDA, CDR2 SQIVND (reference sequence). CDR3 region: CASSIDWQGAYNEQFF. The CDR3 region has the DNA TGTGCCAGTAGTATAGACTGGCAGGGGGCGTATAATGAGCAGTTCTTC.

The chain combines TRBV11-3 with TRBJ2-3; 9 nucleotides line up with TRBD1. The CDR3 length is 16 residues. Trimming cost V 5 bases and J 6 bases; bases outside gene matches: 12. CDR1 is SGHNT and CDR2 is YENEEA in the germline V gene. The CDR3 here is CASSANRDRVSDTQYF. In nucleotides, the CDR3 is TGTGCCAGCAGCGCAAACCGGGACAGGGTATCGGATACGCAGTATTTT.

The chain recombines TRBV25-1 with TRBJ1-6; perhaps TRBD1 as D (6 bases). The germline gives CDR1 MGHDK, CDR2 SYGVNS. This CDR3 contains 14 residues. V gave up 4 bases and J gave up 6 bases, with 10 bases separating them. This chain's CDR3 is CASSARGINSPLHF. Written as DNA, the CDR3 is TGTGCCAGCAGTGCCAGGGGCATTAATTCACCCCTCCACTTT.

The chain is built from TRBV6-6 and TRBJ1-1; no clear D. The CDR3 is 12 residues long. Germline loops: CDR1 MNHNY, CDR2 SVGAGI (reference sequence). The chain's CDR3 is CAAVSSRTEAFF. In nucleotides, the CDR3 is TGTGCGGCGGTCAGTTCCCGCACTGAAGCTTTCTTT.